This TCR beta chain was sequenced in a study of blood T cell repertoires in COVID-19. Study summary: The samples span acute and convalescent COVID-19 from the United States, Italy and Spain. The analysed material was cDNA or gDNA that came from T cells, B-cell-depleted T cells, or PBMCs.

Source study methods: The authors estimated nucleated cell counts from reference gene primer amplification. Clones were read by immunoSEQ multiplex PCR, and TCRdb kept only the in-frame ones, dropping some. V, J and clone size are those of that table, while D and trimming were read from the DNA. The sample contains fewer than 350,000 clones, roughly 79% of which appear only once. The sequencing sample was made of peripheral blood. The origin of this receptor is a woman aged 55-69 years with active or convalescent COVID-19.

The CDR3 coding sequence is TGTGCCAGTAGTCTCGAACCTTACACCAGCTCTGGAAACACCATATATTTT. Residues: CASSLEPYTSSGNTIYF. The V call is TRBV19, the J call TRBJ1-3; D is uncertain. Germline CDR1 is LNHDA and CDR2 is SQIVND (reference sequence). V shed 5 bases and J shed 0 bases, with 17 bases lying between them. This CDR3 is built from 17 residues.